This entry is about one T cell receptor beta chain. V lost 1 base to trimming and J lost 2 bases, with 12 bases between them. Germline CDR1 and CDR2: SGHTA and FQGNSA. The CDR3 totals 15 residues. Data came from immunoSEQ multiplex PCR; TCRdb stores just in-frame clones and leaves some out. The repertoire holds some 200,000 clones, with approximately 80% as singletons. The sample belongs to a study of blood T cell repertoires in COVID-19. Looking at the study overall: Specimens from acute and convalescent COVID-19 originated in the United States, Italy and Spain.

This receptor was obtained from a woman aged 55 to 70 who had recovered from COVID-19. Sequences were obtained from peripheral blood. The rearrangement links TRBV7-2 to TRBJ2-7; D is perhaps TRBD2 (6 bases). The CDR3 region has the DNA TGTGCCAGCAGCTTAGGCGGGGCGACAGCCTACGAGCAGTACTTC. It specifies CASSLGGATAYEQYF.